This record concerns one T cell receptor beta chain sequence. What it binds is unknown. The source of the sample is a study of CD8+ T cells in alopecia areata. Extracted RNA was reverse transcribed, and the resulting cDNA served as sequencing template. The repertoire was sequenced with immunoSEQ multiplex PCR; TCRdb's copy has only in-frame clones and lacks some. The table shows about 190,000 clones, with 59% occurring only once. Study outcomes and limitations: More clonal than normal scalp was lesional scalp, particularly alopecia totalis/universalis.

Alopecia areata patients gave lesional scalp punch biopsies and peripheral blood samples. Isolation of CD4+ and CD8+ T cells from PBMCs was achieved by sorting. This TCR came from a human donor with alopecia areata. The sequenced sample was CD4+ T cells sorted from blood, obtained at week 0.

The CDR3 DNA reads TGCAGCATCTCCGGGGACAGACCCTACGAGCAGTACTTC. Amino acid sequence: CSISGDRPYEQYF. The chain carries TRBV29-1 and TRBJ2-7; 7 nucleotides align to TRBD1. The CDR3 has 13 amino acids. V was clipped by 8 bases and J by 2 bases; unmatched bases: 9. Looked up from germline, CDR1 is SQVTM and CDR2 is ANQGSEA.